Listed below are T cell receptor beta chains from one sample, sequenced in a study of T-cell memory formation after mild COVID-19. TCRdb redid the calling of the 5' RACE reads with MiXCR, one entry per CDR3 protein. Among about 350,000 distinct CDR3 sequences listed, roughly 13% were seen once. The specimen was PBMCs or a T cell subset sorted from them (not recorded which). These receptors were taken from a man aged 18 to 29 who had mild COVID-19 (a few samples of this study predate the infection). Cell type and time point are not known. Each CDR3 is given without its conserved first and last residue.

J: TRBJ2-2
V: TRBV6-5
CDR3: ASSLPQGTGELF

J: TRBJ2-5
V: TRBV11-2
CDR3: ASSLFQGPPVTQY

J: TRBJ2-7
V: TRBV2
CDR3: ASSGSGSSYEQY

J: TRBJ1-5
V: TRBV7-2
CDR3: ASSLAQWNQPQH

J: TRBJ2-3
V: TRBV5-1
CDR3: ASSFGTSGGTSTDTQY

J: TRBJ1-6
V: TRBV5-8
CDR3: ASSLSQGNNSPLH

J: TRBJ2-5
V: TRBV28
CDR3: ASSVSGQVIY

J: TRBJ2-3
V: TRBV20-1
CDR3: SAVGGGADTQY

J: TRBJ2-7
V: TRBV6-6
CDR3: ASRQDRNYEQY

J: TRBJ2-7
V: TRBV7-9
CDR3: ASSLSYEQY

J: TRBJ2-5
V: TRBV24-1
CDR3: ATSDFITGGTQY

J: TRBJ2-7
V: TRBV2
CDR3: ASSVSELFGDEQY

J: TRBJ2-1
V: TRBV7-9
CDR3: ASSTRGAQGNEQF

J: TRBJ1-2
V: TRBV12-3/TRBV12-4
CDR3: ASSPRTGNTPRGYT

J: TRBJ2-7
V: TRBV12-3/TRBV12-4
CDR3: ASSFWQAYEQY

J: TRBJ2-1
V: TRBV4-1
CDR3: ASRLGQTGEQF

J: TRBJ1-6
V: TRBV5-1
CDR3: ASSLEGITNSPLH

J: TRBJ2-7
V: TRBV7-9
CDR3: ASSPRDRYSYEQY

J: TRBJ1-5
V: TRBV4-1
CDR3: ASSQPTRPQPQH

J: TRBJ1-3
V: TRBV7-2
CDR3: ASSFLRGSGNTIY

J: TRBJ2-3
V: TRBV4-1
CDR3: ASSQVWGDTQY

J: TRBJ2-2
V: TRBV7-6
CDR3: ASQRGFGATGELF

J: TRBJ1-2
V: TRBV12-3/TRBV12-4
CDR3: ASSGTPVGYT

J: TRBJ2-1
V: TRBV12-3/TRBV12-4
CDR3: ASSFSGISSYNEQF

J: TRBJ1-5
V: TRBV6-1
CDR3: ATGKSNQPQH

J: TRBJ2-2
V: TRBV6-1
CDR3: ASTRLAGTTGELF

J: TRBJ1-2
V: TRBV29-1
CDR3: SVELSLSYGYT

J: TRBJ2-6
V: TRBV2
CDR3: ASTEGVSGANVLT

J: TRBJ2-4
V: TRBV19
CDR3: ASSITGSKNIQY